A selection of T cell receptor beta chains follows, all from one sample in a study of cytomegalovirus exposure and HLA in healthy donors. TCRdb keeps only in-frame clones here, not all; method: immunoSEQ multiplex PCR. The sample carries a few hundred thousand clones, about 89% recorded once. The sample consisted of PBMCs. These receptors were obtained from a woman aged 18-30 years in good health and CMV-seronegative. The CDR3 runs from the conserved cysteine through the conserved F or W. Each record gives: D gene, clone size, V gene, J gene, CDR3 DNA, CDR3 protein. D genes are given only for firm matches. Size is omitted from some rows. Given values are once, few, many or a class for expanded clones.

NA	NA	TRBV7-2	TRBJ2-5	TGTGCCAGCAGCTCCAGTTCTAGAAGAGAGACCCAGTACTTC	CASSSSSRRETQYF
TRBD1	NA	TRBV29-1	TRBJ2-3	TGCAGCGTCTGGGCAGGGGGAGGCACAGATACGCAGTATTTT	CSVWAGGGTDTQYF
NA	NA	TRBV11-2	TRBJ2-7	TGTGCCAGCAGCTTAGCAGGGGTCTCCTACGAGCAGTACTTC	CASSLAGVSYEQYF
TRBD1	NA	TRBV19	TRBJ2-7	TGTGCCAGTAGTACCCACCCGGGACAGGGGGAGGTCTACGAGCAGTACTTC	CASSTHPGQGEVYEQYF
TRBD1	NA	TRBV5-1	TRBJ1-1	TGCGCCAGCAGCTTGGTACAGGGGTTGAACACTGAAGCTTTCTTT	CASSLVQGLNTEAFF
TRBD1	NA	TRBV6-1	TRBJ1-5	TGTGCCAGCAGAATCCCAGGGGGGAATCAGCCCCAGCATTTT	CASRIPGGNQPQHF
TRBD2	NA	TRBV6-5	TRBJ2-1	TGTGCCAGCAGGACTAGCGGGAGGTATGAGCAGTTCTTC	CASRTSGRYEQFF
NA	NA	TRBV7-6	TRBJ2-7	TGTGCCAGCAGCTTAAACTACGAGCAGTACTTC	CASSLNYEQYF
NA	NA	TRBV5-4	TRBJ1-2	TGTGCCAGCAGCTTGGCGGGTGGCATTTTCGCGGGCTACACCTTC	CASSLAGGIFAGYTF
TRBD1	NA	TRBV4-1	TRBJ1-2	TGCGCCAGCAGCCAAGGTACGACAGGGGAACACTATGGCTACACCTTC	CASSQGTTGEHYGYTF
NA	once	TRBV11-3	TRBJ1-1	TGTGCCAGCAGCTTCCCGGGGAACACTGAAGCTTTCTTT	CASSFPGNTEAFF
TRBD1	NA	TRBV9	TRBJ2-3	TGTGCCAGCAGCGCCCGACAGGGTGGTGTGTCGGATACGCAGTATTTT	CASSARQGGVSDTQYF
NA	NA	TRBV11-3	TRBJ2-7	TGTGCCAGCAGCAGGGACACCTCCTACGAGCAGTACTTC	CASSRDTSYEQYF
NA	NA	TRBV2	TRBJ1-1	TGTGCCAGCACCAGGGGCACTGAAGCTTTCTTT	CASTRGTEAFF
NA	NA	TRBV28	TRBJ1-2	TGTGCCAGCAGTTTATATCGGGGCTATGGCTACACCTTC	CASSLYRGYGYTF
NA	NA	TRBV15	TRBJ2-1	TGTGCCACCAGCGGGGGGGCTAGCAGGAGTGAGCAGTTCTTC	CATSGGASRSEQFF
NA	NA	TRBV10-1	TRBJ2-7	TGCGCCAGCAGTGAGCTAACCCCTCGGGACGAGCAGTACTTC	CASSELTPRDEQYF
NA	NA	TRBV4-2	TRBJ2-7	TGTGCCAGCAGCCAAGATCTCCACGAGCAGTACTTC	CASSQDLHEQYF
TRBD1	NA	TRBV7-3	TRBJ1-5	TGTGCCAGCAGCAGGGGACAGGGCCGAAATCAGCCCCAGCATTTT	CASSRGQGRNQPQHF
NA	NA	TRBV7-9	TRBJ1-1	TGTGCCAGCAGCGCAGACTACAACACTGAAGCTTTCTTT	CASSADYNTEAFF
TRBD1	once	TRBV27	TRBJ1-1	TGTGCCAGCAGTTTACTAGCAGGGGGGAACACTGAAGCTTTCTTT	CASSLLAGGNTEAFF
NA	once	TRBV7-3	TRBJ2-5	TGTGCCAGCAGCTTAGGGCGCGGTAGCGAAGAGACCCAGTACTTC	CASSLGRGSEETQYF
NA	NA	TRBV11-2	TRBJ1-2	TGTGCCAGCAGCTCGACGGGGTCTAACTATGGCTACACCTTC	CASSSTGSNYGYTF
TRBD1	NA	TRBV4-3	TRBJ1-2	TGCGCCAGCAGCCAAGAACCACAGGGGGGATATGGCTACACCTTC	CASSQEPQGGYGYTF
NA	NA	TRBV2	TRBJ1-5	TGTGCCAGCAGTGAACTGTCGAGCAATCAGCCCCAGCATTTT	CASSELSSNQPQHF
TRBD1	NA	TRBV4-1	TRBJ1-6	TGCGCCAGCCGACTAACCCGACAGGGGTATAATTCACCCCTCCACTTT	CASRLTRQGYNSPLHF
NA	NA	TRBV11-3	TRBJ2-2	TGTGCCAGCAGCTTAGATGCGGGGTTGAACACCGGGGAGCTGTTTTTT	CASSLDAGLNTGELFF
TRBD2	NA	TRBV7-9	TRBJ2-3	TGTGCCAGCAGCTCCGGGACTAGCGGGAGAGGAGCGGGTACGCAGTATTTT	CASSSGTSGRGAGTQYF
TRBD2	NA	TRBV30	TRBJ2-3	TGTGCCTGGAGTGTAGGTCTTGGGTGGGAGGGTACAGATACGCAGTATTTT	CAWSVGLGWEGTDTQYF
TRBD1	NA	TRBV29-1	TRBJ2-1	TGCAGCGCCCGAGACAGGGGGCAACACAATGAGCAGTTCTTC	CSARDRGQHNEQFF
TRBD1	once	TRBV7-2	TRBJ2-2	TGTGCCAGCAGCCTTACGGGACAGGGAGTAACCGGGGAGCTGTTTTTT	CASSLTGQGVTGELFF